These T cell receptor beta chains were read from a single sample in a study of blood T cell repertoires in COVID-19. The table came from immunoSEQ multiplex PCR; TCRdb's copy has only in-frame clones and leaves some out. The table lists around 180,000 clones, about nine tenths of them singletons. Sample: peripheral blood. These TCRs come from a man aged 65 to 79 with active or convalescent COVID-19. CDR3s include the opening cysteine and the closing phenylalanine or tryptophan. D genes are given only for firm matches. Rows give clone size only sometimes, using once, few, many, or a class for an expanded clone.

V: TRBV11-2; D: NA; size: NA; J: TRBJ1-1; DNA: TGTGCCAGCAGCTTAGCCCTCACAGTGAACACTGAAGCTTTCTTT; CDR3: CASSLALTVNTEAFF
V: TRBV6-2/TRBV6-3; D: TRBD1; size: NA; J: TRBJ1-4; DNA: TGTGCCAGCAGTTACCGACAGGGGATTTGGAATGAAAAACTGTTTTTT; CDR3: CASSYRQGIWNEKLFF
V: TRBV4-1; D: NA; size: NA; J: TRBJ1-3; DNA: TGCGCCAGCAGCCAAGATAGGGGCATTTCTGGAAACACCATATATTTT; CDR3: CASSQDRGISGNTIYF
V: TRBV27; D: NA; size: NA; J: TRBJ1-4; DNA: TGTGCCAGCAGTTTCAGTCGTGGCCACGCGGCTAATGAAAAACTGTTTTTT; CDR3: CASSFSRGHAANEKLFF
V: TRBV15; D: TRBD2; size: NA; J: TRBJ2-1; DNA: TGTGCCACCAGCAGAGATGGGACTACGGGAGGCTATGAGCAGTTCTTC; CDR3: CATSRDGTTGGYEQFF
V: TRBV9; D: NA; size: NA; J: TRBJ2-5; DNA: TGTGCCAGCAGCCTGGGCGGGGACCGACAACAAGAGACCCAGTACTTC; CDR3: CASSLGGDRQQETQYF
V: TRBV19; D: NA; size: NA; J: TRBJ1-2; DNA: TGTGCCAGTAGTACCTCCCGCGGCTATGGCTACACCTTC; CDR3: CASSTSRGYGYTF
V: TRBV6-6; D: NA; size: NA; J: TRBJ2-2; DNA: TGTGCCAGCAGTCGGGGCCGGGGGGCGCTGACGATCGGGGAGCTGTTTTTT; CDR3: CASSRGRGALTIGELFF
V: TRBV28; D: NA; size: NA; J: TRBJ2-1; DNA: TGTGCCAGCAGTCGAATTACTGTCTACAATGAGCAGTTCTTC; CDR3: CASSRITVYNEQFF
V: TRBV28; D: NA; size: NA; J: TRBJ2-1; DNA: TGTGCCAGCAGTTTATTCGGGACCTACAATGAGCAGTTCTTC; CDR3: CASSLFGTYNEQFF
V: TRBV18; D: TRBD1; size: once; J: TRBJ1-4; DNA: TGTGCCAGCACGACAGGGGTAAATGAAAAACTGTTTTTT; CDR3: CASTTGVNEKLFF
V: TRBV27; D: NA; size: once; J: TRBJ2-5; DNA: TGTGCCAGCAGTTCCTCCCCACAGGGAGCAGAGACCCAGTACTTC; CDR3: CASSSSPQGAETQYF
V: TRBV5-1; D: TRBD1; size: few; J: TRBJ2-7; DNA: TGCGCCAGCAGCCCCCAGGGACAGGGGGCCCACGAGCAGTACTTC; CDR3: CASSPQGQGAHEQYF
V: TRBV6-2/TRBV6-3; D: NA; size: NA; J: TRBJ1-5; DNA: TGTGCCAGCAGTTACCCACTATCGCGTGCCAATCAGCCCCAGCATTTT; CDR3: CASSYPLSRANQPQHF
V: TRBV7-2; D: NA; size: NA; J: TRBJ1-1; DNA: TGTGCCAGCAGCTTACGAACAGAGGGTTTAGCTTTCTTT; CDR3: CASSLRTEGLAFF
V: TRBV30; D: NA; size: many; J: TRBJ1-3; DNA: TGTGCCTGCAATATGGACTTCTCTGGAAACACCATATATTTT; CDR3: CACNMDFSGNTIYF
V: TRBV6-2/TRBV6-3; D: TRBD1; size: NA; J: TRBJ1-6; DNA: TGTGCCAGCAGTACAAGGACAGGGCCTAATTCACCCCTCCACTTT; CDR3: CASSTRTGPNSPLHF
V: TRBV9; D: NA; size: NA; J: TRBJ2-7; DNA: TGTGCCAGCAGCGTAGGAGGGGGGGCGTACGAGCAGTACTTC; CDR3: CASSVGGGAYEQYF
V: TRBV9; D: NA; size: NA; J: TRBJ1-4; DNA: TGTGCCAGCAGCGTAGGGAGGGAAGGCGCGGAAAAACTGTTTTTT; CDR3: CASSVGREGAEKLFF
V: TRBV7-2; D: NA; size: NA; J: TRBJ2-2; DNA: TGTGCCAGCAGCGTAGTATACACCGGGGAGCTGTTTTTT; CDR3: CASSVVYTGELFF
V: TRBV5-1; D: NA; size: NA; J: TRBJ1-2; DNA: TGCGCCAGCAGCTCGGTGTACAGGGAGTCTTTCTATGGCTACACCTTC; CDR3: CASSSVYRESFYGYTF
V: TRBV20-1; D: NA; size: NA; J: TRBJ1-6; DNA: TGCAGTGCTAGTTACTCCGGGAGTAATAATTCACCCCTCCACTTT; CDR3: CSASYSGSNNSPLHF
V: TRBV7-3; D: TRBD1; size: NA; J: TRBJ2-7; DNA: TGTGCCAGCAGCCCAAAGACAGGGGGCGGCGACGAGCAGTACTTC; CDR3: CASSPKTGGGDEQYF
V: TRBV7-8; D: TRBD2; size: NA; J: TRBJ2-1; DNA: TGTGCCAGCAGCTTATCCAGATCGCCCAGCGGGAACCGAGGAAATGAGCAGTTCTTC; CDR3: CASSLSRSPSGNRGNEQFF
V: TRBV27; D: NA; size: NA; J: TRBJ1-5; DNA: TGTGCCAGCAGTTTATCCAGAGGGTTACACAATCAGCCCCAGCATTTT; CDR3: CASSLSRGLHNQPQHF
V: TRBV6-2/TRBV6-3; D: TRBD1; size: NA; J: TRBJ2-7; DNA: TGTGCCAGCAGTTACCCTTCGGGACAGGCGTTTACCTACGAGCAGTACTTC; CDR3: CASSYPSGQAFTYEQYF
V: TRBV5-1; D: TRBD1; size: NA; J: TRBJ1-1; DNA: TGCGCCAGCAGCATCCAGGGGGAGCGAACTGAAGCTTTCTTT; CDR3: CASSIQGERTEAFF
V: TRBV21-1; D: NA; size: NA; J: TRBJ2-3; DNA: TGTGCCAGCAGCAAAGGAGGCGCTGAACGAAAAGGGTTAGCGGGGCCTGCCACAGATACGCAGTATTTT; CDR3: CASSKGGAERKGLAGPATDTQYF
V: TRBV9; D: TRBD2; size: NA; J: TRBJ2-1; DNA: TGTGCCAGCAGCGTAGGAGCGGGAGGGCCGGGTGAGCAGTTCTTC; CDR3: CASSVGAGGPGEQFF
V: TRBV9; D: TRBD1; size: NA; J: TRBJ1-5; DNA: TGTGCCAGCAGCGTTGGACAGGTCAATCAGCCCCAGCATTTT; CDR3: CASSVGQVNQPQHF
V: TRBV15; D: NA; size: NA; J: TRBJ1-4; DNA: TGTGCCACCAGCAGAGAACAAGGACAGTACCGATATGAAAAACTGTTTTTT; CDR3: CATSREQGQYRYEKLFF
V: TRBV9; D: TRBD1; size: NA; J: TRBJ2-7; DNA: TGTGCCAGCAGCCCTCGGGACAGAACCTACGAGCAGTACTTC; CDR3: CASSPRDRTYEQYF
V: TRBV6-2/TRBV6-3; D: TRBD2; size: NA; J: TRBJ2-1; DNA: TGTGCCAGCAGTTACGCGACTAGCGGGATTTACAATGAGCAGTTCTTC; CDR3: CASSYATSGIYNEQFF
V: TRBV6-5; D: NA; size: NA; J: TRBJ2-3; DNA: TGTGCCAGCAGTCCTAGACCCACAGATACGCAGTATTTT; CDR3: CASSPRPTDTQYF
V: TRBV7-9; D: TRBD2; size: NA; J: TRBJ2-7; DNA: TGTGCCAGCAGCTTGGGCGGGAGTCGTTACGAGCAGTACTTC; CDR3: CASSLGGSRYEQYF
V: TRBV11-2; D: NA; size: NA; J: TRBJ1-2; DNA: TGTGCCAGCAGCTTAGGAGGGTATGGCTACACCTTC; CDR3: CASSLGGYGYTF
V: TRBV13; D: TRBD2; size: NA; J: TRBJ2-7; DNA: TGTGCCAGCAGCCCCGGGACTAGCGGGGGTTACCCCACCTACGAGCAGTACTTC; CDR3: CASSPGTSGGYPTYEQYF
V: TRBV7-9; D: NA; size: NA; J: TRBJ2-5; DNA: TGTGCCAGCACCCTAATGGACAGCCAAGAGACCCAGTACTTC; CDR3: CASTLMDSQETQYF
V: TRBV15; D: NA; size: NA; J: TRBJ2-7; DNA: TGTGCCACCAGCAGAGATCAGGGCCGCTCCTACGAGCAGTACTTC; CDR3: CATSRDQGRSYEQYF
V: TRBV18; D: NA; size: NA; J: TRBJ2-3; DNA: TGTGCCAGCTCACCAGAGGGGGGCACAGATACGCAGTATTTT; CDR3: CASSPEGGTDTQYF
V: TRBV6-6; D: TRBD2; size: NA; J: TRBJ2-1; DNA: TGTGCCAGCAGTCTCCCTATCGGACTAGCCCACAATGAGCAGTTCTTC; CDR3: CASSLPIGLAHNEQFF
V: TRBV4-1; D: NA; size: NA; J: TRBJ1-2; DNA: TGCGCCAGCAGCCAAAGGGGTCAGGGCTATGGCTACACCTTC; CDR3: CASSQRGQGYGYTF
V: TRBV25-1; D: NA; size: NA; J: TRBJ2-3; DNA: TGTGCCAGCAGTGACGGTGGCACAGATACGCAGTATTTT; CDR3: CASSDGGTDTQYF
V: TRBV21-1; D: NA; size: NA; J: TRBJ1-4; DNA: TGTGCCAGCAGCAAAACCTTATGCAGGGATCGGGCAACTAATGAAAAACTGTTTTTT; CDR3: CASSKTLCRDRATNEKLFF
V: TRBV5-1; D: NA; size: NA; J: TRBJ1-1; DNA: TGCGCCAGCAGCCTAGGGGAAACGAACACTGAAGCTTTCTTT; CDR3: CASSLGETNTEAFF
V: TRBV11-2; D: TRBD1; size: NA; J: TRBJ2-7; DNA: TGTGCCAGCAGCACCGGGACAGGGGAATACGAGCAGTACTTC; CDR3: CASSTGTGEYEQYF
V: TRBV4-3; D: NA; size: NA; J: TRBJ1-2; DNA: TGCGCCAGCAGCCAAGAGTATCGGCAGGGAATATCAATAGACTATGGCTACACCTTC; CDR3: CASSQEYRQGISIDYGYTF
V: TRBV28; D: NA; size: NA; J: TRBJ2-7; DNA: TGTGCCAGCAGATCTCGGGACTCCTACGAGCAGTACTTC; CDR3: CASRSRDSYEQYF
V: TRBV7-9; D: TRBD2; size: NA; J: TRBJ2-7; DNA: TGTGCCAGCAGCTCCCGGGAGCGGGGATCCTACGAGCAGTACTTC; CDR3: CASSSRERGSYEQYF
V: TRBV9; D: NA; size: NA; J: TRBJ1-2; DNA: TGTGCCAGCAGCGTCCCATTAGGGGGTCGGAACTATGGCTACACCTTC; CDR3: CASSVPLGGRNYGYTF
V: TRBV7-9; D: NA; size: NA; J: TRBJ1-1; DNA: TGTGCCAGCAGCTTAGATGGGGGCGGGTACGCTTTCTTT; CDR3: CASSLDGGGYAFF
V: TRBV2; D: NA; size: once; J: TRBJ1-4; DNA: TGTGCCAGCAGTGAGTCCGTGAGGAGTGAAAAACTGTTTTTT; CDR3: CASSESVRSEKLFF
V: TRBV11-3; D: TRBD2; size: NA; J: TRBJ2-1; DNA: TGTGCCAGCAGCTTGGCGGGGGGTTACAATGAGCAGTTCTTC; CDR3: CASSLAGGYNEQFF
V: TRBV18; D: TRBD1; size: NA; J: TRBJ1-5; DNA: TGTGCCAGCTCACCTGGACAGGGTGCCTTCAATCAGCCCCAGCATTTT; CDR3: CASSPGQGAFNQPQHF
V: TRBV7-2; D: NA; size: NA; J: TRBJ2-1; DNA: TGTGCCAGCAGCCCAGGGGTCTACAATGAGCAGTTCTTC; CDR3: CASSPGVYNEQFF